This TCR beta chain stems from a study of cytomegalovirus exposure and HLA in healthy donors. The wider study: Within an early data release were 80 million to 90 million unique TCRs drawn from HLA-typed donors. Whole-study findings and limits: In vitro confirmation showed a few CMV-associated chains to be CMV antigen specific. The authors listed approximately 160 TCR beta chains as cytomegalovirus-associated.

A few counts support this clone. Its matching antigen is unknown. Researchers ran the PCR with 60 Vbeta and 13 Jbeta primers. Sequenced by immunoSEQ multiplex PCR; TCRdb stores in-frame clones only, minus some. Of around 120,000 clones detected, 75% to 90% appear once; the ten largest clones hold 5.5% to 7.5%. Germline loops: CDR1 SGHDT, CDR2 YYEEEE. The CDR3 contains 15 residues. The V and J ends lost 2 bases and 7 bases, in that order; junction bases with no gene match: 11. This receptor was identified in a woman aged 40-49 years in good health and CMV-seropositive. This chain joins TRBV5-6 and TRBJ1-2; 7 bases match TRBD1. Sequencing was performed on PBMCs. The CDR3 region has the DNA TGTGCCAGCAGCTTCAGGGGGGTTGGGACATGTGGCTACACCTTC. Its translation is CASSFRGVGTCGYTF.